This TCR beta chain was identified during a study of identical twins. This clonotype was picked up a small number of times. MiXCR, applied by TCRdb to the 5' RACE reads, yields one record per CDR3 protein. This table holds about 720,000 distinct CDR3 sequences, under 9% found once. The same data also went into a second study, on yellow fever vaccine responses in identical twins.

The sample consisted of PBMCs. The sequence came from a woman younger than 35 in good health.

The CDR3 sequence: CASSLEQGTLLYEQYF. As DNA, the CDR3 is TGTGCCAGCAGCTTAGAGCAGGGAACGCTGCTCTACGAGCAGTACTTC. The chain recombines TRBV7-2 with TRBJ2-7; a possible D gene is TRBD1 (5 bases). The CDR3 has 16 amino acids. Germline values: CDR1 SGHTA, CDR2 FQGNSA. Trimming removed 1 base from V and 3 bases from J, with 16 bases in between.